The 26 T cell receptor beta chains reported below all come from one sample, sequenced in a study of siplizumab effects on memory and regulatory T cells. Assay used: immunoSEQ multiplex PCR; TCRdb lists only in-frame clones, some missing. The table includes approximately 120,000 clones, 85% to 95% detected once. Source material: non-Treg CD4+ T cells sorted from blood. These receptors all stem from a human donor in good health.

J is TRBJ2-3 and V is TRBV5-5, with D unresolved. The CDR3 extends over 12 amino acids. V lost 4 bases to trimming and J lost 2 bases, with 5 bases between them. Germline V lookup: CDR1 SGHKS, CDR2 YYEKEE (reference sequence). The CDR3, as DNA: TGTGCCAGCAGCCCCTTCACAGATACGCAGTATTTT. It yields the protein CASSPFTDTQYF.

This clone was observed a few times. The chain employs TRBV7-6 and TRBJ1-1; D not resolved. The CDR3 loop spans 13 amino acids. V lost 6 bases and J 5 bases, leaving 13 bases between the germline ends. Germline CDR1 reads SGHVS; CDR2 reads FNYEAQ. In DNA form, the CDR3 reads TGTGCCAGCAGACAAGGAGGCGGGACTGAAGCTTTCTTT. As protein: CASRQGGGTEAFF.

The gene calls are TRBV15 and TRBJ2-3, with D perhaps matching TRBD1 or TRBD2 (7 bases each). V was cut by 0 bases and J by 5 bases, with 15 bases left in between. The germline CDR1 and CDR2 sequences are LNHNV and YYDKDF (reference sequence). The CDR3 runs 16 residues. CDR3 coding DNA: TGTGCCACCAGCAGAGACCACAGGGGAGGGATAGATACGCAGTATTTT. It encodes CATSRDHRGGIDTQYF. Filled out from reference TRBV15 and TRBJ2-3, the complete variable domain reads DAMVIQNPRYQVTQFGKPVTLSCSQTLNHNVMYWYQQKSSQAPKLLFHYYDKDFNNEADTPDNFQSRRPNTSFCFLDIRSPGLGDTAMYLCATSRDHRGGIDTQYFGPGTRLTVL.

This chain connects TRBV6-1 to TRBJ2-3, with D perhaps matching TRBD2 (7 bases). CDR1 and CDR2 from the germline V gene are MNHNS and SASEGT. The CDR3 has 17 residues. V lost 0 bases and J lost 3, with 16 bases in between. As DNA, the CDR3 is TGTGCCAGCAGTGAAGCAAGTGGGGGCGGGAGTACAGATACGCAGTATTTT. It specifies CASSEASGGGSTDTQYF.

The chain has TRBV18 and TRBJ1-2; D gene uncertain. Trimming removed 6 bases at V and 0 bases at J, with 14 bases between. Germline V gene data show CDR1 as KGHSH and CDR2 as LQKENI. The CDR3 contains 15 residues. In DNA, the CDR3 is TGTGCCAGCTCGCCAGGAGAAATAGCTAACTATGGCTACACCTTC. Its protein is CASSPGEIANYGYTF.

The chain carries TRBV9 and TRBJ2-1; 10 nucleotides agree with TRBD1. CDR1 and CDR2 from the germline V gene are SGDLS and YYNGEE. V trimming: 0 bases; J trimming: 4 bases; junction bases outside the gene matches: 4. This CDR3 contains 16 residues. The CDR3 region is CASSVVGTGVYNEQFF. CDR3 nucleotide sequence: TGTGCCAGCAGCGTAGTGGGGACAGGGGTTTACAATGAGCAGTTCTTC.

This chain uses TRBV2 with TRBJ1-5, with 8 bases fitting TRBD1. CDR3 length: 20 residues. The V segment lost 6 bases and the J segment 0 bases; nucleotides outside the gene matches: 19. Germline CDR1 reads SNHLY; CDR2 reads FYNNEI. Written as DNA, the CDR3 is TGTGCCAGCAGCAACCCCGGGACAGGAAGCCTATTGTATAGCAATCAGCCCCAGCATTTT. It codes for CASSNPGTGSLLYSNQPQHF.

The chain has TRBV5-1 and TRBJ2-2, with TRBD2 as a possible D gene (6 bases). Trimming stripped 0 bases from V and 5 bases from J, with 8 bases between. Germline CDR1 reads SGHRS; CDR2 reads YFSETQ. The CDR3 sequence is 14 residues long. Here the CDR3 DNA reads TGCGCCAGCAGCTTGGAGGGGACTACCGGGGAGCTGTTTTTT. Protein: CASSLEGTTGELFF. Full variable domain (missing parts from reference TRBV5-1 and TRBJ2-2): KAGVTQTPRYLIKTRGQQVTLSCSPISGHRSVSWYQQTPGQGLQFLFEYFSETQRNKGNFPGRFSGRQFSNSRSEMNVSTLELGDSALYLCASSLEGTTGELFFGEGSRLTVL.

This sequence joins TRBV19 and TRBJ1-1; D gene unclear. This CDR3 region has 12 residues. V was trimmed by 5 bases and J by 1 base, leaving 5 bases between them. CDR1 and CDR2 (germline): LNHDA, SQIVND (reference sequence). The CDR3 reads CASSWRNTEAFF. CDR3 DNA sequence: TGTGCCAGTAGTTGGCGGAACACTGAAGCTTTCTTT.

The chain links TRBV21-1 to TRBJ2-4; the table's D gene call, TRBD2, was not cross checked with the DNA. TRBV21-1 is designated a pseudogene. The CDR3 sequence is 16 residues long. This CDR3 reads CASSNPPGVAKNIQYF. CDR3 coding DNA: TGTGCCAGCAGCAACCCGCCCGGGGTAGCCAAAAACATTCAGTACTTC.

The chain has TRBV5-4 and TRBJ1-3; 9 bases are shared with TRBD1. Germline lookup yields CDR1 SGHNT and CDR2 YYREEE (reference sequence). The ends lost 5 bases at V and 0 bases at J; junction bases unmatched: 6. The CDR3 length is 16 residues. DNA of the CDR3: TGTGCCAGCAGTAGAGGGACAGGGTCCTCTGGAAACACCATATATTTT. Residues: CASSRGTGSSGNTIYF.

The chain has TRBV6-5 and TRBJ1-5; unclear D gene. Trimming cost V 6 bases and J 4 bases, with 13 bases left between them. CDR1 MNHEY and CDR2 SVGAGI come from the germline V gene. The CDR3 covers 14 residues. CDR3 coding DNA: TGTGCCAGCAGCCTCGATCCCCGAAATCAGCCCCAGCATTTT. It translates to CASSLDPRNQPQHF.

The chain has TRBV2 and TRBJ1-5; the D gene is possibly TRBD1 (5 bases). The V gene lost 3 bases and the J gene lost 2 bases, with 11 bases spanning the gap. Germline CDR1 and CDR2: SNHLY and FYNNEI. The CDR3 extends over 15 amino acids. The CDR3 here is CASSDVGQGNQPQHF. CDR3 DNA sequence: TGTGCCAGCAGTGATGTGGGGCAGGGCAATCAGCCCCAGCATTTT. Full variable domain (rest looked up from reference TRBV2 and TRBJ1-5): EPEVTQTPSHQVTQMGQEVILRCVPISNHLYFYWYRQILGQKVEFLVSFYNNEISEKSEIFDDQFSVERPDGSNFTLKIRSTKLEDSAMYFCASSDVGQGNQPQHFGDGTRLSIL.

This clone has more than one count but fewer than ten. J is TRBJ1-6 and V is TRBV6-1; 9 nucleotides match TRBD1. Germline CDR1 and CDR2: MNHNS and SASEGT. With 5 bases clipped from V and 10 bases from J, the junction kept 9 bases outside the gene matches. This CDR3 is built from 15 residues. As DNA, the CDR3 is TGTGCCAGCAGTCTACCGGGACAGGGTACGTCACCCCTCCACTTT. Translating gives CASSLPGQGTSPLHF.

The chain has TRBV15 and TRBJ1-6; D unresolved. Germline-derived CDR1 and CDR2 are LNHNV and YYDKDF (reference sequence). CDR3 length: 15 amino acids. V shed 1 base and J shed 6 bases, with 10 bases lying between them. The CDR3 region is CATSRGSGGNSPLHF. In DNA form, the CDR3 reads TGTGCCACCAGCAGAGGGAGTGGAGGTAATTCACCCCTCCACTTT.

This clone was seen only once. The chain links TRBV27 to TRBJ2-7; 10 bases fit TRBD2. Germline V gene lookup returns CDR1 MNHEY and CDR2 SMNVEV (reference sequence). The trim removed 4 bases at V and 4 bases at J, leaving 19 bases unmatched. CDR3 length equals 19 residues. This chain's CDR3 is CASSSPKGRRLAGAYEQYF. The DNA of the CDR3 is TGTGCCAGCAGTTCCCCCAAAGGCCGTCGTCTAGCGGGGGCATACGAGCAGTACTTC.

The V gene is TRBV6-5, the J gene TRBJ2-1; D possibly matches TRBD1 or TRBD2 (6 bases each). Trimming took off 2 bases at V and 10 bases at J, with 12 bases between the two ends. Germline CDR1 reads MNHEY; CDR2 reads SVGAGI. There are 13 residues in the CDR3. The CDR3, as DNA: TGTGCCAGCAGTTACGTGGCCGGGGGCGAGCAGTTCTTC. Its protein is CASSYVAGGEQFF.

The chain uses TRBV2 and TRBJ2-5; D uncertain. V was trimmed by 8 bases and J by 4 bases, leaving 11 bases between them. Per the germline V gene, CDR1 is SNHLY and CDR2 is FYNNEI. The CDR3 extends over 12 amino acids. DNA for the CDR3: TGTGCCAGCTTACCGATTCTAGAGACCCAGTACTTC. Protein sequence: CASLPILETQYF. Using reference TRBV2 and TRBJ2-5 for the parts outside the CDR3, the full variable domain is EPEVTQTPSHQVTQMGQEVILRCVPISNHLYFYWYRQILGQKVEFLVSFYNNEISEKSEIFDDQFSVERPDGSNFTLKIRSTKLEDSAMYFCASLPILETQYFGPGTRLLVL.

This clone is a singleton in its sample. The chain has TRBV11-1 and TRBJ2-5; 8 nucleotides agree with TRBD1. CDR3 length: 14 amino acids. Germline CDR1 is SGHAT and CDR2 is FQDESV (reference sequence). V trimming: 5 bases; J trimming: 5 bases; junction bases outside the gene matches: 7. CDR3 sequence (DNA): TGTGCCAGCAGCAGAAGGACAGGGCCGGAGACCCAGTACTTC. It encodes CASSRRTGPETQYF.

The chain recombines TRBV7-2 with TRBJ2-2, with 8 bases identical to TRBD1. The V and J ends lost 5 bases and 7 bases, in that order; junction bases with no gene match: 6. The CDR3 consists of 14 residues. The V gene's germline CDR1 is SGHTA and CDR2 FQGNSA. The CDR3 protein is CASSRGTGYGELFF. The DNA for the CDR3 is TGTGCCAGCAGCCGTGGGACAGGTTACGGGGAGCTGTTTTTT.

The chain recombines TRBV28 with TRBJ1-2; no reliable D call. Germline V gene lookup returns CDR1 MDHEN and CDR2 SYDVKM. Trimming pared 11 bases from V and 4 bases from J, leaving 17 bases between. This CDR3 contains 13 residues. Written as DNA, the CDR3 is TGTGCCGCCCAAACTGACGGGTCCTATGGCTACACCTTC. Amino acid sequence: CAAQTDGSYGYTF.

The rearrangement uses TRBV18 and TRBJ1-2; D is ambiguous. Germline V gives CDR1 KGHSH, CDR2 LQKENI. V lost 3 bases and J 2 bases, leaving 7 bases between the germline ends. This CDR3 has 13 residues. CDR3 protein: CASSPSINYGYTF. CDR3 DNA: TGTGCCAGCTCACCCAGTATCAACTATGGCTACACCTTC. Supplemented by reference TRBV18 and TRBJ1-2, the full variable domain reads NAGVMQNPRHLVRRRGQEARLRCSPMKGHSHVYWYRQLPEEGLKFMVYLQKENIIDESGMPKERFSAEFPKEGPSILRIQQVVRGDSAAYFCASSPSINYGYTFGSGTRLTVV.

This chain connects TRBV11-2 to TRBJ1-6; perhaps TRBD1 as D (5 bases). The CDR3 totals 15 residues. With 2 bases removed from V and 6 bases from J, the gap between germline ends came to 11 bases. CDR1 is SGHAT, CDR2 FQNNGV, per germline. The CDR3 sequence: CASSLQGRGNSPLHF. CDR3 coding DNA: TGTGCCAGCAGCTTACAGGGACGGGGTAATTCACCCCTCCACTTT.

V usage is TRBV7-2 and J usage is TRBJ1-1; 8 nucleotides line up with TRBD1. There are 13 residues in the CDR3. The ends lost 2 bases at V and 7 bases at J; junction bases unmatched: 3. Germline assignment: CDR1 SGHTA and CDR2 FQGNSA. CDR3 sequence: CASSLPGTGEAFF. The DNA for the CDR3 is TGTGCCAGCAGCTTACCCGGGACAGGTGAAGCTTTCTTT.

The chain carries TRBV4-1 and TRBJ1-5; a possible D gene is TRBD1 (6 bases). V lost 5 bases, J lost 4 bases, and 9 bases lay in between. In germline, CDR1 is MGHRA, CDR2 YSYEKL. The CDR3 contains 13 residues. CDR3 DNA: TGCGCCAGCAGCTACAGGGAGAATCAGCCCCAGCATTTT. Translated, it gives CASSYRENQPQHF.

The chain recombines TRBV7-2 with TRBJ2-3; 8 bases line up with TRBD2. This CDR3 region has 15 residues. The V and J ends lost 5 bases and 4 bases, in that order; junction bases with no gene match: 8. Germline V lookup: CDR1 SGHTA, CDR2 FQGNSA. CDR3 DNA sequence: TGTGCCAGCAGCCCGGGACTAGGGGGGGCAGATACGCAGTATTTT. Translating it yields CASSPGLGGADTQYF.